The rows below give T cell receptor beta chains drawn from one sample of a study of blood T cell repertoires in COVID-19. Produced via immunoSEQ multiplex PCR; TCRdb's table is partial and in-frame only. This sample has 380,000 or so clones, with about 87% found just once. The material sequenced was PBMCs or T cells enriched from blood (not recorded which). The receptors originated from a man aged 30 to 45 who had recovered from COVID-19. Both conserved end residues are trimmed from each CDR3. Each record gives: D gene, V gene, J gene, CDR3 protein. A D gene is named only where the DNA matches it firmly.

D gene: NA
V gene: TRBV6-1
J gene: TRBJ2-4
CDR3 protein: ASSGVQGVGGKNIQY

D gene: NA
V gene: TRBV6-5
J gene: TRBJ1-2
CDR3 protein: ASRTRQNPYGYT

D gene: NA
V gene: TRBV7-2
J gene: TRBJ1-3
CDR3 protein: ASSPHAGSGNTIY

D gene: NA
V gene: TRBV5-6
J gene: TRBJ2-1
CDR3 protein: ASSPDYYNEQF

D gene: NA
V gene: TRBV4-1
J gene: TRBJ1-1
CDR3 protein: ASSQVSRRDTEAF

D gene: NA
V gene: TRBV5-5
J gene: TRBJ1-2
CDR3 protein: ASSSQGSGDYGYT

D gene: NA
V gene: TRBV7-2
J gene: TRBJ1-5
CDR3 protein: ASSLQQDSNQPQH

D gene: NA
V gene: TRBV3-1/TRBV3-2
J gene: TRBJ2-7
CDR3 protein: ASSQFDISYEQY

D gene: NA
V gene: TRBV5-6
J gene: TRBJ2-7
CDR3 protein: ASSSRGSYEQY

D gene: TRBD1
V gene: TRBV3-1/TRBV3-2
J gene: TRBJ2-7
CDR3 protein: ASIIVPGQGYEQY

D gene: NA
V gene: TRBV25-1
J gene: TRBJ1-2
CDR3 protein: ASSEFDLDGYT

D gene: TRBD1
V gene: TRBV7-3
J gene: TRBJ2-7
CDR3 protein: ASSTTGTGDPYEQY

D gene: TRBD1
V gene: TRBV24-1
J gene: TRBJ2-3
CDR3 protein: ATSESGQGGDTQY

D gene: TRBD1
V gene: TRBV18
J gene: TRBJ1-2
CDR3 protein: ASHQRTGENYGYT

D gene: NA
V gene: TRBV30
J gene: TRBJ2-2
CDR3 protein: AWSRGIGNGELF

D gene: NA
V gene: TRBV4-1
J gene: TRBJ2-3
CDR3 protein: ASSQDNFLTDTQY

D gene: NA
V gene: TRBV6-5
J gene: TRBJ1-2
CDR3 protein: ASSYQQSTNYGYT

D gene: TRBD2
V gene: TRBV6-5
J gene: TRBJ2-3
CDR3 protein: ASKRGISTDTQY

D gene: TRBD1
V gene: TRBV5-6
J gene: TRBJ2-7
CDR3 protein: ASSFRRQGLDEQY

D gene: TRBD2
V gene: TRBV7-2
J gene: TRBJ2-1
CDR3 protein: ASSPRLAGFYNEQF

D gene: NA
V gene: TRBV25-1
J gene: TRBJ1-1
CDR3 protein: ASSESVRVGTEAF

D gene: NA
V gene: TRBV19
J gene: TRBJ1-4
CDR3 protein: ASTLGGVSEKLF

D gene: NA
V gene: TRBV6-5
J gene: TRBJ1-1
CDR3 protein: ASSYQREWITEAF

D gene: TRBD1
V gene: TRBV7-2
J gene: TRBJ1-6
CDR3 protein: ASTLQTGFWGYWDSPLH

D gene: NA
V gene: TRBV5-1
J gene: TRBJ1-2
CDR3 protein: ASSLDVRDSLGYT

D gene: NA
V gene: TRBV2
J gene: TRBJ2-2
CDR3 protein: ASPRRAGELF

D gene: NA
V gene: TRBV10-1
J gene: TRBJ2-3
CDR3 protein: ASSESRLTDTQY

D gene: TRBD1
V gene: TRBV30
J gene: TRBJ1-4
CDR3 protein: ASKGQFNEKLF

D gene: NA
V gene: TRBV12-3/TRBV12-4
J gene: TRBJ2-3
CDR3 protein: ASSFEGDTQY

D gene: NA
V gene: TRBV5-1
J gene: TRBJ2-7
CDR3 protein: ASSWTRQGNEQY

D gene: TRBD1
V gene: TRBV5-1
J gene: TRBJ1-2
CDR3 protein: ASSQTGDYGYT

D gene: TRBD1
V gene: TRBV6-5
J gene: TRBJ2-7
CDR3 protein: ASSQTGVSSYEQY

D gene: NA
V gene: TRBV6-2/TRBV6-3
J gene: TRBJ1-5
CDR3 protein: ASSYAGYDQPQH

D gene: TRBD1
V gene: TRBV4-2
J gene: TRBJ1-5
CDR3 protein: ASSPTEQGYNQPQH

D gene: TRBD1
V gene: TRBV7-8
J gene: TRBJ1-3
CDR3 protein: ASRPTGGSSGNTIY

D gene: NA
V gene: TRBV5-5
J gene: TRBJ2-3
CDR3 protein: ASSLLQGLADTQY

D gene: NA
V gene: TRBV5-5
J gene: TRBJ1-1
CDR3 protein: ASSLIGGEYNTEAF